Here is one T cell receptor beta chain with its context. Antigen specificity is unknown. This CDR3 comprises 13 residues. V lost 6 bases and J 1 base, leaving 12 bases between the germline ends. CDR1 is SQVTM and CDR2 is ANQGSEA in the germline V gene. This specimen comes from a study of shared clonotypes between healthy human individuals. Regarding the study as a whole: Larger richness was generally estimated for naive than memory subsets. Across a handful of donors, naive CD4 shared roughly 5.1%, naive CD8 around 3.8%, memory CD4 more than 2%, memory CD8 over 0.3%.

The investigators split CD4+ cells into a CD45RA+ naive subset and a CD45RA-negative memory subset. Profiled with immunoSEQ multiplex PCR; TCRdb holds only in-frame clones, not every one. Of roughly 2,300,000 clones listed, 85% to 95% were seen once; the top ten hold about 0.36%. What was sequenced was naive CD4+ T cells from PBMCs. Subset defined: CD45RA+ positively selected. The gene calls are TRBV29-1 and TRBJ1-2; maybe TRBD1 (5 bases). The sequence derives from a man aged 18 to 30 in good health. Some clones in this sample may be carry-over from other donors' samples. The CDR3 nucleotides are TGCAGCGTGGACACAACGAATAACTATGGCTACACCTTC. Its translation: CSVDTTNNYGYTF.